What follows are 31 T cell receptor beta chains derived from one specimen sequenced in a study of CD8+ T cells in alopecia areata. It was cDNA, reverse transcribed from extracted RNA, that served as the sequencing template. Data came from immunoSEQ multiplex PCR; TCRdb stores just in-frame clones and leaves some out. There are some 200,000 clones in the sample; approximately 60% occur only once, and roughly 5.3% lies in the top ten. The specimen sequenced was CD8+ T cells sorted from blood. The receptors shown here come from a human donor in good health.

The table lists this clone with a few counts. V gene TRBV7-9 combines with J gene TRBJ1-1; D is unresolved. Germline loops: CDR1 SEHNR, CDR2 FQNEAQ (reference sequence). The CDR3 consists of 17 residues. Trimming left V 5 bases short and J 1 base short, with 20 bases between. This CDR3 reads CASSAGIPTLGNTEAFF. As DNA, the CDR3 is TGTGCCAGCAGCGCAGGTATTCCTACGCTAGGGAACACTGAAGCTTTCTTT.

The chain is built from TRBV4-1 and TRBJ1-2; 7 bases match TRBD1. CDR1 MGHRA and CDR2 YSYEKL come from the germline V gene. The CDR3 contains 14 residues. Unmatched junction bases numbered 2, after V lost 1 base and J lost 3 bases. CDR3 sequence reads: CASSQAGTDYGYTF. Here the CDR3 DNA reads TGCGCCAGCAGCCAAGCTGGGACAGACTATGGCTACACCTTC.

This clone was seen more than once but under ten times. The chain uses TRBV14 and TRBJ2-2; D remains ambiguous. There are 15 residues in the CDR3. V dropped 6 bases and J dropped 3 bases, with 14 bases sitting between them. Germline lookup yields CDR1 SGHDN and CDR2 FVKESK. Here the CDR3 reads CASSDDPPDTGELFF. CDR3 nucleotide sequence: TGTGCCAGCAGTGATGACCCACCGGACACCGGGGAGCTGTTTTTT. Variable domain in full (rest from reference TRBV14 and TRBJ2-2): EAGVTQFPSHSVIEKGQTVTLRCDPISGHDNLYWYRRVMGKEIKFLLHFVKESKQDESGMPNNRFLAERTGGTYSTLKVQPAELEDSGVYFCASSDDPPDTGELFFGEGSRLTVL.

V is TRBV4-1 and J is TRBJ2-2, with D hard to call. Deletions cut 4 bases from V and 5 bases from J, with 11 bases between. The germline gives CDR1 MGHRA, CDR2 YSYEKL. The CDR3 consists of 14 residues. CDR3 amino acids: CASSRMYETGELFF. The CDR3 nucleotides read TGCGCCAGCAGCCGCATGTATGAAACCGGGGAGCTGTTTTTT.

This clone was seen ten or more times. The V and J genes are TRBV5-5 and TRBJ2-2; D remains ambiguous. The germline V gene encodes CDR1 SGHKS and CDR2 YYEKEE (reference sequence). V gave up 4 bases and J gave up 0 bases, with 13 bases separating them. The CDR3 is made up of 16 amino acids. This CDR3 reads CASSPWAGSNTGELFF. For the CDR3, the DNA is TGTGCCAGCAGCCCATGGGCCGGTTCGAACACCGGGGAGCTGTTTTTT.

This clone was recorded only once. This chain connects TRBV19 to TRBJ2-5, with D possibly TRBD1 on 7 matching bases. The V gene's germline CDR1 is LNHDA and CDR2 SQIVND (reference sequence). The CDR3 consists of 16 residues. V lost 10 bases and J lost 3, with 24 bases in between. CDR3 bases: TGTGCCACCACCTCTTCAGGGGGGCGGGTAGAAGAGACCCAGTACTTC. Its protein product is CATTSSGGRVEETQYF. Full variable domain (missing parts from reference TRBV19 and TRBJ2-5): DGGITQSPKYLFRKEGQNVTLSCEQNLNHDAMYWYRQDPGQGLRLIYYSQIVNDFQKGDIAEGYSVSREKKESFPLTVTSAQKNPTAFYLCATTSSGGRVEETQYFGPGTRLLVL.

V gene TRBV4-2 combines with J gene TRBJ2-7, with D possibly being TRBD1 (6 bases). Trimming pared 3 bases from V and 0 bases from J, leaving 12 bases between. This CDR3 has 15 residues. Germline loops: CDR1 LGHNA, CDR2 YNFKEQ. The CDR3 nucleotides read TGTGCCAGCAGCCACCCAACAGGGAACTCCTACGAGCAGTACTTC. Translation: CASSHPTGNSYEQYF.

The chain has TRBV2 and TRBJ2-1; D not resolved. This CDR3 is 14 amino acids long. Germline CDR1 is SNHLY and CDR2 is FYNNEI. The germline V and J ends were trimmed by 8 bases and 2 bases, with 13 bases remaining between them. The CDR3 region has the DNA TGTGCCAGCGAAGGCTTTGAACCCTACAATGAGCAGTTCTTC. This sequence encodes CASEGFEPYNEQFF. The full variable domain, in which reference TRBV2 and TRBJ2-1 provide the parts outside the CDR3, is EPEVTQTPSHQVTQMGQEVILRCVPISNHLYFYWYRQILGQKVEFLVSFYNNEISEKSEIFDDQFSVERPDGSNFTLKIRSTKLEDSAMYFCASEGFEPYNEQFFGPGTRLTVL.

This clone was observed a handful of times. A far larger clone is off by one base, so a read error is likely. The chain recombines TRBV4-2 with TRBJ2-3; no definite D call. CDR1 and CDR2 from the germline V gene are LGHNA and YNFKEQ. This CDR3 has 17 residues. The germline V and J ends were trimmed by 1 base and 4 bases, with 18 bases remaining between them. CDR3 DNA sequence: TGTGCCAGCAGCCAAGTTGCCCTAAGGACGGGTGCAGATACGCAGTATTTT. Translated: CASSQVALRTGADTQYF.

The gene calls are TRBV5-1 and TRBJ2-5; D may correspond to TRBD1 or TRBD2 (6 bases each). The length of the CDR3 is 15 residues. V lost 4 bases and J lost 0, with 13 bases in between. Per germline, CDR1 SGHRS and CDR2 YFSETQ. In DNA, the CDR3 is TGCGCCAGCAGCCCCTGGGGGGCAGACCAAGAGACCCAGTACTTC. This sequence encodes CASSPWGADQETQYF.

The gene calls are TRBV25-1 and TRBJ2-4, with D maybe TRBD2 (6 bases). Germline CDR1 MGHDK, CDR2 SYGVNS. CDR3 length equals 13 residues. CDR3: CAAGAGSGNIQYF. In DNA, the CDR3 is TGTGCGGCCGGGGCTGGTAGCGGAAACATTCAGTACTTC.

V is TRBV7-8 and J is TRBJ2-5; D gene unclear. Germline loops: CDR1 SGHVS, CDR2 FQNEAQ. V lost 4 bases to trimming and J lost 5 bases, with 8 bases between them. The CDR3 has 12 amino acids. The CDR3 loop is CASSSRVETQYF. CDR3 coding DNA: TGTGCCAGCAGCTCAAGGGTGGAGACCCAGTACTTC.

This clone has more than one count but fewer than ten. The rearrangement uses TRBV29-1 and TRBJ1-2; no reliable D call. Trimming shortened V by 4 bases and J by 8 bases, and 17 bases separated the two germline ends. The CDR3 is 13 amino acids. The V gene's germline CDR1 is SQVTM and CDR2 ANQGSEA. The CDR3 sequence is CSVALVEIRGYTF. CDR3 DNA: TGCAGCGTTGCCCTGGTTGAGATCCGCGGCTACACCTTC. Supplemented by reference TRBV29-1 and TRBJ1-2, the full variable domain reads SAVISQKPSRDICQRGTSLTIQCQVDSQVTMMFWYRQQPGQSLTLIATANQGSEATYESGFVIDKFPISRPNLTFSTLTVSNMSPEDSSIYLCSVALVEIRGYTFGSGTRLTVV.

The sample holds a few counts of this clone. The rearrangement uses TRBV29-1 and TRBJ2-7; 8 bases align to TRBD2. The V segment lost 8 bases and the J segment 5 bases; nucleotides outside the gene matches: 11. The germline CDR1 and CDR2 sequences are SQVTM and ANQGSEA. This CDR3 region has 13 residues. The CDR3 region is CSCVPGGNDEQYF. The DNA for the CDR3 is TGCAGCTGTGTCCCGGGAGGGAACGACGAGCAGTACTTC.

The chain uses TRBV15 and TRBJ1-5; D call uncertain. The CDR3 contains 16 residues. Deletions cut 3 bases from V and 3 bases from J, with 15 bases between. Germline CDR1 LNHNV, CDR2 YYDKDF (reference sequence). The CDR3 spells CATSRDLGPPNQPQHF. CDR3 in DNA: TGTGCCACCAGCAGGGACTTGGGCCCCCCCAATCAGCCCCAGCATTTT.

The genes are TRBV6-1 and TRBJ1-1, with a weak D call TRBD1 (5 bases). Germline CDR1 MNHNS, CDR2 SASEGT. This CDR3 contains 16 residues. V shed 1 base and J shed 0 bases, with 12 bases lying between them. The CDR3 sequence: CASSEVPGRLNTEAFF. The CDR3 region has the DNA TGTGCCAGCAGTGAAGTACCGGGACGTTTGAACACTGAAGCTTTCTTT.

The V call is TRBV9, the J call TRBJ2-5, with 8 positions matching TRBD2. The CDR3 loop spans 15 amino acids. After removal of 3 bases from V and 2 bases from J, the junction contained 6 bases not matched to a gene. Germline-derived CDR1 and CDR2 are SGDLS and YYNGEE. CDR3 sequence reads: CASSGRGGTQETQYF. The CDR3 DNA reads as TGTGCCAGCAGCGGACGCGGGGGGACTCAAGAGACCCAGTACTTC.

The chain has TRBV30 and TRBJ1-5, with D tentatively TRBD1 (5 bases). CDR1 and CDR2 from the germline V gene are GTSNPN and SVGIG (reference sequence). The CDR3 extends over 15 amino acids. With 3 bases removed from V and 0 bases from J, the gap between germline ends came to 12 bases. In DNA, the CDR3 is TGTGCCTGGAGCGCACAGGCGGGTAGCAATCAGCCCCAGCATTTT. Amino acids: CAWSAQAGSNQPQHF.

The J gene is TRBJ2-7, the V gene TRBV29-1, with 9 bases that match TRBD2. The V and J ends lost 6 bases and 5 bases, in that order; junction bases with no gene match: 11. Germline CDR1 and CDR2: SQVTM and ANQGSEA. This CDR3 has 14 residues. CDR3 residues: CSVEQGRGGNEQYF. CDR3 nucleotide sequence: TGCAGCGTGGAGCAAGGGCGGGGGGGCAACGAGCAGTACTTC.

In DNA form, the CDR3 reads TGTGCCAGCAGCGTAGAAGGAACCGATACGCAGTATTTT. Amino acid sequence: CASSVEGTDTQYF. The V and J genes are TRBV9 and TRBJ2-3; D not resolved. This CDR3 is built from 13 residues. V shed 0 bases and J shed 6 bases, with 8 bases lying between them. CDR1 and CDR2 from the germline V gene are SGDLS and YYNGEE.

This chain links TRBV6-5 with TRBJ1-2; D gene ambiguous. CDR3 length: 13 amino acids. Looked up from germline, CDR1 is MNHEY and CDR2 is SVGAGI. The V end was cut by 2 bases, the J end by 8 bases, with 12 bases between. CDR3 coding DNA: TGTGCCAGCAGTTACGGGCCTACTGGAGGCTACACCTTC. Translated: CASSYGPTGGYTF.

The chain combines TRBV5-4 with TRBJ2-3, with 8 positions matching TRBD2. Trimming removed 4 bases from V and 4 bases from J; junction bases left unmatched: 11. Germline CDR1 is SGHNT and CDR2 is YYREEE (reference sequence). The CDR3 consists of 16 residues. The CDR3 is CASSQDGTSGSDTQYF. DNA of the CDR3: TGTGCCAGCAGCCAAGATGGAACTAGCGGTTCAGATACGCAGTATTTT.

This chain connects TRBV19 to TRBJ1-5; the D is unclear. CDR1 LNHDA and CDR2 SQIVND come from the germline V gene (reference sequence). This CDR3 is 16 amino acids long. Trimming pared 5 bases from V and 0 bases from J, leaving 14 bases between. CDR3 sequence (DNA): TGTGCCAGTAGTCCTGGACCGCTCTATAGCAATCAGCCCCAGCATTTT. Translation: CASSPGPLYSNQPQHF. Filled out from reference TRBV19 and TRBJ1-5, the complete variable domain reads DGGITQSPKYLFRKEGQNVTLSCEQNLNHDAMYWYRQDPGQGLRLIYYSQIVNDFQKGDIAEGYSVSREKKESFPLTVTSAQKNPTAFYLCASSPGPLYSNQPQHFGDGTRLSIL.

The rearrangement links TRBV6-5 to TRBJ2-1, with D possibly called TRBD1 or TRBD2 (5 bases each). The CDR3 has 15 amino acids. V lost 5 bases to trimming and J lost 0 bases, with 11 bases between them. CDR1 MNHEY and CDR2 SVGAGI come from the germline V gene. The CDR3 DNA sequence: TGTGCCAGCAGTCGGGACCAGAGCTCCTACAATGAGCAGTTCTTC. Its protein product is CASSRDQSSYNEQFF.

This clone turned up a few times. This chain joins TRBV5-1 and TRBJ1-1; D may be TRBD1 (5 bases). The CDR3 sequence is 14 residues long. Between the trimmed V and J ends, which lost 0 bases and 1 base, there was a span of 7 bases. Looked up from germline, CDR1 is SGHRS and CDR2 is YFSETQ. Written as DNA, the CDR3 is TGCGCCAGCAGCTTGGAGACAGCGAACACTGAAGCTTTCTTT. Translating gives CASSLETANTEAFF. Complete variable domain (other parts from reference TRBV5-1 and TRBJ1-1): KAGVTQTPRYLIKTRGQQVTLSCSPISGHRSVSWYQQTPGQGLQFLFEYFSETQRNKGNFPGRFSGRQFSNSRSEMNVSTLELGDSALYLCASSLETANTEAFFGQGTRLTVV.

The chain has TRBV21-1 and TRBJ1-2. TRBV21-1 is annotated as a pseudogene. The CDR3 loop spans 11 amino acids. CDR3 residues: CATSRQAVYTF. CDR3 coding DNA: TGTGCCACCTCCCGGCAGGCGGTTTACACCTTC.

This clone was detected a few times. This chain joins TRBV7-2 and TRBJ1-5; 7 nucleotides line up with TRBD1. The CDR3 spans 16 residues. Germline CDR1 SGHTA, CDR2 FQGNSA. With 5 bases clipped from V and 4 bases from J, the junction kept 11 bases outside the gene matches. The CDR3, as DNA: TGTGCCAGCAGCCCGACGCTAGGACAGGCAAATCAGCCCCAGCATTTT. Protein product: CASSPTLGQANQPQHF.

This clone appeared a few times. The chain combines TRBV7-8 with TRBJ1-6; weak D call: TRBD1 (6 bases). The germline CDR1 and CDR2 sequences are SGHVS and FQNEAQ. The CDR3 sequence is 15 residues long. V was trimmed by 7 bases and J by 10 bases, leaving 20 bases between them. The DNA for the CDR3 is TGTGCCAGCACCCCCCAAGAGGGGGGGGGATCACCCCTCCACTTT. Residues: CASTPQEGGGSPLHF.

CDR3 region: CASSSGQGNTEAFF. The DNA of the CDR3 is TGTGCCAGCAGCTCGGGACAGGGGAACACTGAAGCTTTCTTT. The V and J genes are TRBV7-6 and TRBJ1-1; 9 bases fit TRBD1. The CDR3 extends over 14 amino acids. Germline V CDR1 and CDR2: SGHVS, FNYEAQ. Trimming at V came to 4 bases and at J to 1 base, leaving 1 base not matched to a gene.

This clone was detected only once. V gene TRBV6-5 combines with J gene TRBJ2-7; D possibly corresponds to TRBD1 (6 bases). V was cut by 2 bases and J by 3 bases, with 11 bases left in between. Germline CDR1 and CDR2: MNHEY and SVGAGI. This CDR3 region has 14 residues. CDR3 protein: CASSYRIGGYEQYF. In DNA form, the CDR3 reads TGTGCCAGCAGTTACCGTATAGGGGGCTACGAGCAGTACTTC.

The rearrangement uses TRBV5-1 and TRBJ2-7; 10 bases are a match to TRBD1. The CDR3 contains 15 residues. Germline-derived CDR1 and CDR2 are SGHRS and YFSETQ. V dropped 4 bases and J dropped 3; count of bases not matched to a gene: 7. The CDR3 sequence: CASSSPGQGIYEQYF. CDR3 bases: TGCGCCAGCAGCAGCCCGGGACAGGGGATCTACGAGCAGTACTTC. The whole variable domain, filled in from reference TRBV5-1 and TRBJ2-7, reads KAGVTQTPRYLIKTRGQQVTLSCSPISGHRSVSWYQQTPGQGLQFLFEYFSETQRNKGNFPGRFSGRQFSNSRSEMNVSTLELGDSALYLCASSSPGQGIYEQYFGPGTRLTVT.